The clone carrying this T cell receptor beta chain was seen more than once but under ten times. These data belong to a study of identical twins. Using its own MiXCR run on the 5' RACE reads, TCRdb lists one record per CDR3 protein. This table holds roughly 250,000 distinct CDR3 sequences, 11% to 15% found once. V was pared by 0 bases and J by 4 bases, with 11 bases of the junction left unmatched. Germline CDR1 DFQATT, CDR2 SNEGSKA (reference sequence). The CDR3 totals 17 residues. This TCR came from a woman between 18 and 29 years old in good health. Sequenced material: memory (CD45RO+) T cells sorted from blood. The genes are TRBV20-1 and TRBJ2-3; TRBD2 agrees at 9 bases. The DNA for the CDR3 is TGCAGTGCTAGAGATAGGGGCTCTAGCGGGAAGTCAGATACGCAGTATTTT. Translating gives CSARDRGSSGKSDTQYF.